The 30 T cell receptor beta chains presented below share a single source sample, sequenced in a study of control samples from healthy donors and cancer patients. Generated by immunoSEQ multiplex PCR, the TCRdb table keeps only in-frame clones and is missing some. The sample lists about 220,000 clones; roughly 94% were seen once. The sequenced sample consisted of blood. The receptors originated from a man aged 50-60 years in good health.

V is TRBV27 and J is TRBJ2-1; 13 bases align to TRBD2. The trim removed 9 bases at V and 7 bases at J, leaving 12 bases unmatched. The germline V gene has CDR1 MNHEY and CDR2 SMNVEV (reference sequence). This CDR3 region has 16 residues. CDR3 in amino acids: CASTQRLAGGTNEQFF. The DNA for the CDR3 is TGTGCCAGTACCCAAAGACTAGCGGGGGGAACGAATGAGCAGTTCTTC.

The J gene is TRBJ2-7, the V gene TRBV7-3; either TRBD1 or TRBD2 may supply D (5 bases each). The CDR3 is 14 residues long. The germline gives CDR1 SGHTA, CDR2 FQGTGA. Trimming removed 4 bases from V and 5 bases from J, with 15 bases in between. CDR3: CASSSSGTPDEQYF. The CDR3 region has the DNA TGTGCCAGCAGCTCTTCCGGGACCCCGGACGAGCAGTACTTC.

Here the CDR3 DNA reads TGTGCCAGCAGCTTGGTCGGTGGCGGGGGGTTAAATGAGCAGTTCTTC. This gives the protein CASSLVGGGGLNEQFF. This chain joins TRBV5-5 and TRBJ2-1; 8 bases align to TRBD2. This CDR3 spans 16 amino acids. Germline values: CDR1 SGHKS, CDR2 YYEKEE (reference sequence). V lost 0 bases, J lost 7 bases, and 9 bases stayed unmatched. Looking up the rest from reference TRBV5-5 and TRBJ2-1 gives the full variable domain: DAGVTQSPTHLIKTRGQQVTLRCSPISGHKSVSWYQQVLGQGPQFIFQYYEKEERGRGNFPDRFSARQFPNYSSELNVNALLLGDSALYLCASSLVGGGGLNEQFFGPGTRLTVL.

The gene calls are TRBV27 and TRBJ1-2; D might be TRBD1 (5 bases). Deletions cut 0 bases from V and 6 bases from J, with 14 bases between. Per germline, CDR1 MNHEY and CDR2 SMNVEV (reference sequence). The CDR3 totals 15 residues. The CDR3 DNA sequence: TGTGCCAGCAGTTTATCAGGCAGGGCGGAAAATGGCTACACCTTC. This gives the protein CASSLSGRAENGYTF.

V gene TRBV5-4 combines with J gene TRBJ1-6, with D perhaps TRBD1 (6 bases). The ends were cut back, 5 bases at V and 5 bases at J, with 11 bases in the middle. The CDR3 sequence is 14 residues long. Germline V gene data show CDR1 as SGHNT and CDR2 as YYREEE (reference sequence). CDR3 loop: CASRRDIDNSPLHF. CDR3 sequence (DNA): TGTGCCAGCAGACGGGACATAGATAATTCACCCCTCCACTTT.

This clone was detected once. The J gene is TRBJ1-5, the V gene TRBV28; no clear D. This CDR3 spans 14 amino acids. Germline values: CDR1 MDHEN, CDR2 SYDVKM. V lost 6 bases and J lost 3, with 12 bases in between. In DNA form, the CDR3 reads TGTGCCAGCAGCGTCGTTCATCCCAATCAGCCCCAGCATTTT. It codes for CASSVVHPNQPQHF.

This clone appeared once. This sequence joins TRBV18 and TRBJ2-1; tentative D call: TRBD2 (5 bases). The CDR3 length is 12 residues. V shed 6 bases and J shed 6 bases, with 9 bases lying between them. CDR1 and CDR2 from the germline V gene are KGHSH and LQKENI. The CDR3 DNA is TGTGCCAGCTCTGCCGAGGGCAATGAGCAGTTCTTC. Its translation: CASSAEGNEQFF. Looking up the rest from reference TRBV18 and TRBJ2-1 gives the full variable domain: NAGVMQNPRHLVRRRGQEARLRCSPMKGHSHVYWYRQLPEEGLKFMVYLQKENIIDESGMPKERFSAEFPKEGPSILRIQQVVRGDSAAYFCASSAEGNEQFFGPGTRLTVL.

In its sample, this clone was seen once. Other DNA variants within this sample encode the same CDR3. The rearrangement joins TRBV5-1 to TRBJ1-2; the D gene is possibly TRBD1 (6 bases). CDR3 length equals 13 residues. Germline V gene lookup returns CDR1 SGHRS and CDR2 YFSETQ. The V and J ends lost 2 bases and 4 bases respectively, with 9 bases between them. The CDR3 sequence: CASSLEGGYGYTF. CDR3 nucleotide sequence: TGCGCCAGCAGCTTAGAAGGGGGCTATGGCTACACCTTC.

This rearrangement joins TRBV4-3 to TRBJ1-5; no reliable D call. The CDR3 has 13 amino acids. Trimming pared 0 bases from V and 5 bases from J, leaving 5 bases between. Per germline, CDR1 LGHNA and CDR2 YSLEER. Written as DNA, the CDR3 is TGCGCCAGCAGCCAAGAGGTGTATCAGCCCCAGCATTTT. Translation: CASSQEVYQPQHF.

The chain recombines TRBV6-5 with TRBJ1-1; the D is unclear. Trimming took 2 bases from V and 1 from J, leaving 5 bases between them. The CDR3 totals 13 residues. From germline, CDR1 is MNHEY and CDR2 SVGAGI. CDR3 DNA sequence: TGTGCCAGCAGTTACACACGGAACACTGAAGCTTTCTTT. Its protein is CASSYTRNTEAFF.

The chain links TRBV2 to TRBJ2-5; 10 nucleotides line up with TRBD2. CDR3 length: 15 residues. Losses at the gene ends were 5 bases for V and 1 base for J; bases not matched to a gene: 4. CDR1 is SNHLY and CDR2 is FYNNEI in the germline V gene. CDR3 residues: CASSPSGGTQETQYF. The CDR3 DNA follows: TGTGCCAGCAGTCCTAGCGGGGGCACCCAAGAGACCCAGTACTTC.

The chain uses TRBV7-2 and TRBJ2-6, with D hard to call. Trimming left V 3 bases short and J 10 bases short, with 16 bases between. Germline values: CDR1 SGHTA, CDR2 FQGNSA. The CDR3 extends over 15 amino acids. The CDR3 spells CASSFAVLGLNVLTF. As DNA, the CDR3 is TGTGCCAGCAGCTTCGCAGTTCTGGGTCTGAACGTCCTGACTTTC.

This clone was counted once. The J gene is TRBJ2-1, the V gene TRBV7-9, with D tentatively TRBD1 (6 bases). In germline, CDR1 is SEHNR, CDR2 FQNEAQ (reference sequence). The CDR3 loop spans 15 amino acids. Trimming removed 4 bases from V and 5 bases from J, with 15 bases in between. The CDR3 protein is CASSYSSGAHNEQFF. In nucleotides, the CDR3 is TGTGCCAGCAGCTATTCCTCAGGGGCCCACAATGAGCAGTTCTTC.

Written as DNA, the CDR3 is TGTGCCAGCAGCTTAGGGGGTGGGGCAGTTCAGCCCCAGCATTTT. Translation gives CASSLGGGAVQPQHF. The V and J genes are TRBV7-9 and TRBJ1-5, with a weak D call TRBD1 (5 bases). The CDR3 length is 15 residues. V gave up 1 base and J gave up 6 bases, with 13 bases separating them. CDR1 is SEHNR, CDR2 FQNEAQ, per germline (reference sequence).

The chain employs TRBV5-1 and TRBJ1-3; D call uncertain. This CDR3 is 15 amino acids long. Trimming took 5 bases from V and 0 from J, leaving 12 bases between them. CDR1 and CDR2 from the germline V gene are SGHRS and YFSETQ. The CDR3 sequence is CASSTGPDSGNTIYF. CDR3 sequence (DNA): TGCGCCAGCAGTACCGGGCCCGACTCTGGAAACACCATATATTTT.

This chain uses TRBV5-4 with TRBJ1-4, with D perhaps matching TRBD1 (6 bases). This CDR3 has 13 residues. Germline lookup yields CDR1 SGHNT and CDR2 YYREEE (reference sequence). Trimming cost V 2 bases and J 8 bases, with 10 bases left between them. The CDR3 DNA reads as TGTGCCAGCAGCTTTACAGGGAGAGAAAAACTGTTTTTT. Its protein product is CASSFTGREKLFF.

The rearrangement uses TRBV19 and TRBJ1-1, with D possibly matching TRBD1 (5 bases). With 5 bases removed from V and 11 bases from J, the gap between germline ends came to 21 bases. Germline CDR1 and CDR2: LNHDA and SQIVND (reference sequence). There are 14 residues in the CDR3. The chain's CDR3 is CASSPITGPREAFF. CDR3 nucleotides: TGTGCCAGTAGTCCGATCACAGGCCCCAGGGAGGCTTTCTTT.

This chain uses TRBV5-1 with TRBJ1-2; D ambiguous. V lost 0 bases, J lost 8 bases, and 8 bases lay in between. Germline V lookup: CDR1 SGHRS, CDR2 YFSETQ. CDR3 size: 12 residues. The CDR3 DNA reads TGCGCCAGCAGCTTGGAGAAGGAGGGCTACACCTTC. Translated: CASSLEKEGYTF.

The J gene is TRBJ2-7, the V gene TRBV5-1; 9 nucleotides line up with TRBD1. Germline V CDR1 and CDR2: SGHRS, YFSETQ. The J segment lost 0 bases and the V segment lost 3 bases, leaving 13 bases of the junction unmatched. CDR3 length equals 18 residues. CDR3: CASSSSVSGTGLSYEQYV. The DNA of the CDR3 is TGCGCCAGCAGCTCGAGTGTCTCCGGGACAGGGCTCTCCTACGAGCAGTACGTC.

This chain joins TRBV6-6 and TRBJ1-6, with D uncertain. Between the trimmed V and J ends, which lost 5 bases and 10 bases, there was a span of 9 bases. The germline V gene has CDR1 MNHNY and CDR2 SVGAGI (reference sequence). This CDR3 comprises 12 residues. The CDR3 protein is CASSPTLSPLHF. CDR3 nucleotides: TGTGCCAGCAGTCCCACCTTATCACCCCTCCACTTT.

The CDR3 DNA follows: TGCGCCAGTGGGGTTGGATACAATGAGCAGTTCTTC. Translating it yields CASGVGYNEQFF. The V gene is TRBV5-1, the J gene TRBJ2-1; D gene unclear. Looked up from germline, CDR1 is SGHRS and CDR2 is YFSETQ. With 8 bases removed from V and 4 bases from J, the gap between germline ends came to 10 bases. The CDR3 contains 12 residues.

V gene TRBV27 combines with J gene TRBJ2-3; 9 nucleotides agree with TRBD1. Trimming took 6 bases from V and 5 from J; bases not matched to a gene: 9. Germline V gene lookup returns CDR1 MNHEY and CDR2 SMNVEV (reference sequence). This CDR3 has 15 amino acids. In nucleotides, the CDR3 is TGTGCCAGCAGCCCCCGGGACAGGGCGGGAGATACGCAGTATTTT. It translates to CASSPRDRAGDTQYF.

CDR3 protein: CASSPSGTYEQYV. DNA for the CDR3: TGTGCCAGCTCACCGTCGGGGACCTACGAGCAGTACGTC. The chain couples TRBV18 to TRBJ2-7; D possibly corresponds to TRBD2 (5 bases). Trimming removed 3 bases from V and 2 bases from J, with 8 bases in between. The CDR3 spans 13 residues. Germline V gene lookup returns CDR1 KGHSH and CDR2 LQKENI.

The chain links TRBV7-3 to TRBJ2-1, with 7 bases matching TRBD2. The CDR3 covers 15 residues. With 5 bases clipped from V and 5 bases from J, the junction kept 9 bases outside the gene matches. Germline V gives CDR1 SGHTA, CDR2 FQGTGA. CDR3 DNA sequence: TGTGCCAGCAGCCCCCGACTAGCTAGCAACAATGAGCAGTTCTTC. It translates to CASSPRLASNNEQFF.

CDR3 sequence: CASSYSKRGQFF. For the CDR3, the DNA is TGTGCCAGCAGTTACTCGAAGCGAGGGCAGTTCTTC. V is TRBV6-2 or TRBV6-3 and J is TRBJ2-1, with D uncertain. Germline V gene sequence: CDR1 MNHEY, CDR2 SVGEGT. The CDR3 length is 12 residues. V was trimmed by 0 bases and J by 12 bases, leaving 9 bases between them.

The genes are TRBV7-3 and TRBJ2-1; perhaps TRBD1 as D (6 bases). The CDR3 runs to 12 residues. In germline, CDR1 is SGHTA, CDR2 FQGTGA. V lost 4 bases and J lost 7, with 8 bases in between. The CDR3 sequence is CASSSRGNEQFF. The CDR3 DNA is TGTGCCAGCAGCTCCAGGGGAAATGAGCAGTTCTTC.

The rearrangement uses TRBV14 and TRBJ1-1, with a weak D call TRBD1 (5 bases). CDR3 length: 14 residues. From germline, CDR1 is SGHDN and CDR2 FVKESK. V dropped 4 bases and J dropped 0 bases, with 9 bases sitting between them. The CDR3 DNA reads TGTGCCAGCAGCCGCGAGACAGTGAACACTGAAGCTTTCTTT. Its protein product is CASSRETVNTEAFF.

This clone has only one observation. The chain is built from TRBV5-8 and TRBJ2-6; possibly TRBD1 for D (5 bases). Germline assignment: CDR1 SGHTS and CDR2 YDEGEE. CDR3 size: 15 residues. V gave up 2 bases and J gave up 0 bases, with 6 bases separating them. The CDR3: CASSLDSSGANVLTF. For the CDR3, the DNA is TGTGCCAGCAGCTTAGACAGCTCTGGGGCCAACGTCCTGACTTTC.

For this clone: At one boundary the junction diverges from the germline segment, which might be a read error. The genes are TRBV6-5 and TRBJ2-7; D uncertain. Germline CDR1 is MNHEY and CDR2 is SVGAGI. The length of the CDR3 is 15 residues. The CDR3 coding sequence is TGTGCCACCCGTAACCGGGCCACGAGTATCTCCGTGGGAACGTTC. This encodes CATRNRATSISVGTF.

The chain uses TRBV15 and TRBJ2-2; 10 nucleotides match TRBD2. After removal of 0 bases from V and 5 bases from J, the junction contained 3 bases not matched to a gene. CDR1 is LNHNV, CDR2 YYDKDF, per germline (reference sequence). The CDR3 is 16 amino acids. The CDR3 loop is CATSRDLLAGTGELFF. The DNA of the CDR3 is TGTGCCACCAGCAGAGATCTACTAGCGGGGACCGGGGAGCTGTTTTTT.